These T cell receptor beta chains were read from a single sample in a study of blood T cell repertoires in COVID-19. Here immunoSEQ multiplex PCR was the method, and the copy in TCRdb shows in-frame clones only, minus some. This sample has 45,000 to 60,000 clones, with roughly nine tenths found just once. The sequenced sample was peripheral blood. These receptor sequences come from a man in his sixties with acute or convalescent COVID-19. Each CDR3 is given with its conserved first and last residue. The D gene is left open where the match is weak. Part of the rows lack a size; the others show once, few, many or a class for expanded clones.

>TRBD2|TRBV2|TRBJ2-7|.
CASGLAATYEQYF
TGTGCCAGCGGGCTAGCGGCTACCTACGAGCAGTACTTC
>TRBD1|TRBV6-1|TRBJ1-5|.
CASSESSGTANQPQHF
TGTGCCAGCAGTGAATCGTCCGGGACAGCTAATCAGCCCCAGCATTTT
>TRBD1|TRBV4-1|TRBJ1-3|.
CASSQGTGGSGNTIYF
TGCGCCAGCAGCCAGGGGACAGGGGGCTCTGGAAACACCATATATTTT
>.|TRBV29-1|TRBJ1-1|.
CSVEKRNTEAFF
TGCAGCGTTGAAAAGCGGAACACTGAAGCTTTCTTT
>.|TRBV12-5|TRBJ2-2|.
CASGLDGYTGELFF
TGTGCTAGTGGTTTGGACGGTTACACCGGGGAGCTGTTTTTT
>.|TRBV10-2|TRBJ1-5|once
CVSSEVDRLQPQHF
TGCGTCAGCAGTGAGGTTGACAGACTCCAGCCCCAGCATTTT
>.|TRBV5-1|TRBJ1-1|.
CASSSQGLNTEAFF
TGCGCCAGCAGCTCACAGGGCCTGAACACTGAAGCTTTCTTT
>TRBD1|TRBV5-3|TRBJ1-3|.
CAGPDRLNSGNTIYF
TGTGCCGGACCGGACAGGTTGAACTCTGGAAACACCATATATTTT
>.|TRBV28|TRBJ1-5|.
CASSREHFYQPQHF
TGTGCCAGCAGTAGGGAGCATTTTTATCAGCCCCAGCATTTT
>TRBD1|TRBV2|TRBJ1-4|once
CASSEGGRGPTNEKLFF
TGTGCCAGCAGTGAAGGCGGCAGGGGGCCAACTAATGAAAAACTGTTTTTT
>TRBD1|TRBV3-1/TRBV3-2|TRBJ1-1|.
CASSQERGQVGDTEAFF
TGTGCCAGCAGCCAAGAAAGGGGGCAGGTCGGTGACACTGAAGCTTTCTTT